This T cell receptor beta chain was sequenced during a study of blood T cell repertoires in COVID-19. Profiled with immunoSEQ multiplex PCR; TCRdb holds only in-frame clones, not every one. This table has 150,000 or so clones, around 89% appearing once. The CDR3 consists of 13 residues. CDR1 SEHNR and CDR2 FQNEAQ come from the germline V gene (reference sequence). Trimming pared 8 bases from V and 4 bases from J, leaving 14 bases between. In this sample, this clone turned up a few times. The clonotype was recovered from a man in his sixties with active or convalescent COVID-19. The sequenced material came from peripheral blood. This chain connects TRBV7-9 to TRBJ1-2; D ambiguous. This CDR3 is CASVGSEAYGYTF. In nucleotides, the CDR3 is TGTGCCAGCGTGGGGTCGGAGGCCTATGGCTACACCTTC.